Shown below are 3 T cell receptor beta chains from a single sample sequenced in a study of T-cell memory formation after mild COVID-19. TCRdb fed the 5' RACE reads into MiXCR, producing one record per CDR3 protein. Here the sample spans about 210,000 distinct CDR3 sequences, about 10% being singletons. The sequencing sample was made of PBMCs or a T cell subset sorted from them (not recorded which). These receptors were collected from a man younger than 35 who had mild COVID-19 (a few samples of this study predate the infection). Cell type and time point are not known.

This clonotype was seen only a few times. This chain joins TRBV15 and TRBJ1-4; D is unclear. CDR3 length equals 15 residues. V shed 0 bases and J shed 8 bases, with 13 bases lying between them. Germline CDR1 is LNHNV and CDR2 is YYDKDF (reference sequence). The CDR3 DNA follows: TGTGCCACCAGCAGAGAACTACGGGTACGGGAAAAACTGTTTTTT. Protein sequence: CATSRELRVREKLFF.

The V and J genes are TRBV29-1 and TRBJ1-5; D unresolved. Per the germline V gene, CDR1 is SQVTM and CDR2 is ANQGSEA. V was pared by 4 bases and J by 5 bases, with 12 bases between. CDR3 size: 13 residues. CDR3 nucleotides: TGCAGCGTTGGGGCAGGTAGAGATCAGCCCCAGCATTTT. This translates into CSVGAGRDQPQHF.

J is TRBJ2-3 and V is TRBV5-1; 9 bases map to TRBD1. The V and J ends lost 4 bases and 4 bases, in that order; junction bases with no gene match: 7. The CDR3 has 15 amino acids. The germline V gene encodes CDR1 SGHRS and CDR2 YFSETQ. The DNA of the CDR3 is TGCGCCAGCAGCATACAGGGGGCAGAACCAGATACGCAGTATTTT. It is translated as CASSIQGAEPDTQYF.